Given below is one T cell receptor (beta chain) in context. The sample carries other DNA sequences with the same CDR3. Trimming stripped 1 base from V and 3 bases from J, with 7 bases between. From germline, CDR1 is LGHNT and CDR2 FRNRAP. CDR3 size: 13 residues. This entry is derived from a study of cytomegalovirus exposure and HLA in healthy donors. The PCR used 60 Vbeta and 13 Jbeta primers. Assay used: immunoSEQ multiplex PCR; TCRdb lists only in-frame clones, some missing. The top ten clones hold around 7% of a sample with 85,000 to 90,000 clones, 85% of them seen once. The clonotype was recovered from a middle-aged man in good health and CMV-seropositive. Specimen: PBMCs. The V call is TRBV12-5, the J call TRBJ2-7, with D unresolved. CDR3 in DNA: TGTGCTAGTGGTTTGGCCTACGGCTACGAGCAGTACTTC. This translates into CASGLAYGYEQYF. Full variable domain (outside the CDR3, taken from reference TRBV12-5 and TRBJ2-7): DARVTQTPRHKVTEMGQEVTMRCQPILGHNTVFWYRQTMMQGLELLAYFRNRAPLDDSGMPKDRFSAEMPDATLATLKIQPSEPRDSAVYFCASGLAYGYEQYFGPGTRLTVT.